These 18 T cell receptor beta chains were all obtained from the same sample, sequenced in a study of blood T cell repertoires in COVID-19. The assay was immunoSEQ multiplex PCR, and TCRdb's table has in-frame clones only and misses some. The data show about 210,000 clones, around 81% seen once. Sequenced sample: peripheral blood. Every receptor here comes from a human donor in a cohort sampled during active COVID-19.

The chain joins TRBV7-2 to TRBJ2-5; 8 bases fit TRBD2. There are 15 residues in the CDR3. The V gene end was trimmed by 7 bases and the J gene end by 2 bases; junction bases not matched to a gene: 9. The germline V gene has CDR1 SGHTA and CDR2 FQGNSA. CDR3 in amino acids: CASTPGGAGQETQYF. The CDR3 nucleotides read TGTGCCAGCACCCCGGGGGGGGCGGGTCAAGAGACCCAGTACTTC. Supplemented by reference TRBV7-2 and TRBJ2-5, the full variable domain reads GAGVSQSPSNKVTEKGKDVELRCDPISGHTALYWYRQSLGQGLEFLIYFQGNSAPDKSGLPSDRFSAERTGGSVSTLTIQRTQQEDSAVYLCASTPGGAGQETQYFGPGTRLLVL.

The sample holds one count of this clone. Other DNA sequences of this sample code for an identical CDR3. The chain couples TRBV7-2 to TRBJ2-1, with TRBD1 as a possible D gene (6 bases). The V end lost 0 bases, the J end lost 2 bases, and 8 bases lay between the germline ends. From germline, CDR1 is SGHTA and CDR2 FQGNSA. CDR3 length: 15 residues. CDR3 amino acids: CASSLATGAYNEQFF. CDR3 DNA: TGTGCCAGCAGCTTAGCGACAGGAGCCTACAATGAGCAGTTCTTC.

This rearrangement joins TRBV7-2 to TRBJ1-1; 8 bases are a match to TRBD1. CDR3 length: 15 amino acids. Germline CDR1 is SGHTA and CDR2 is FQGNSA. The ends lost 5 bases at V and 0 bases at J; junction bases unmatched: 5. CDR3 loop: CASSIRTGMNTEAFF. CDR3 coding DNA: TGTGCCAGCAGCATCCGGACAGGGATGAACACTGAAGCTTTCTTT.

This clone has only a few counts. The chain combines TRBV6-6 with TRBJ1-5; tentatively, D is TRBD1 (5 bases). The CDR3 is 13 residues long. V lost 6 bases and J 5 bases, leaving 11 bases between the germline ends. CDR1 is MNHNY and CDR2 is SVGAGI in the germline V gene (reference sequence). The CDR3 is CASRPPGDQPQHF. As DNA, the CDR3 is TGTGCCAGCAGACCCCCGGGGGATCAGCCCCAGCATTTT.

The chain couples TRBV7-9 to TRBJ1-6; D remains unclear. Trimming shortened V by 5 bases and J by 8 bases, and 10 bases separated the two germline ends. The CDR3 is 13 amino acids. Germline values: CDR1 SEHNR, CDR2 FQNEAQ (reference sequence). The CDR3 bases are TGTGCCAGCAGCCTAAACTCGGATTCACCCCTCCACTTT. Protein sequence: CASSLNSDSPLHF.

The J gene is TRBJ1-6, the V gene TRBV7-9; D is ambiguous. Trimming cost V 4 bases and J 7 bases, with 11 bases left between them. Germline V gives CDR1 SEHNR, CDR2 FQNEAQ (reference sequence). CDR3 size: 14 residues. The CDR3 spells CASSSGAYNSPLHF. Here the CDR3 DNA reads TGTGCCAGCAGCTCCGGAGCGTACAATTCACCCCTCCACTTT.

CDR3 loop: CASSLKGAGNTIYF. The CDR3 DNA reads TGTGCCAGCAGCCTGAAGGGAGCTGGAAACACCATATATTTT. The chain carries TRBV3-1 (or the pseudogene TRBV3-2) and TRBJ1-3, with no clear D. Germline values: CDR1 LGHDT, CDR2 YNNKEL (reference sequence). CDR3 length: 14 amino acids. Trimming removed 4 bases from V and 2 bases from J, with 9 bases in between.

This rearrangement joins TRBV28 to TRBJ1-1, with D possibly being TRBD1 (6 bases). In germline, CDR1 is MDHEN, CDR2 SYDVKM. V shed 3 bases and J shed 0 bases, with 17 bases lying between them. The CDR3 covers 17 residues. The CDR3 bases are TGTGCCAGCAGTTTTAAGTCAGGGGCTACCATGAACACTGAAGCTTTCTTT. Translated: CASSFKSGATMNTEAFF.

This chain joins TRBV4-1 and TRBJ1-5; D remains unclear. Germline assignment: CDR1 MGHRA and CDR2 YSYEKL. V lost 2 bases to trimming and J lost 0 bases, with 17 bases between them. There are 18 residues in the CDR3. The CDR3 sequence: CASSQSSDNPYSNQPQHF. CDR3 nucleotides: TGCGCCAGCAGCCAAAGCTCAGACAACCCTTATAGCAATCAGCCCCAGCATTTT.

This clone occurred a few times. The chain is built from TRBV6-1 and TRBJ1-2; D is possibly TRBD1 (5 bases). Germline CDR1 reads MNHNS; CDR2 reads SASEGT. V shed 3 bases and J shed 4 bases, with 12 bases lying between them. This CDR3 contains 14 residues. In DNA form, the CDR3 reads TGTGCCAGCAGTGAGGGGCTCAGAAGCTATGGCTACACCTTC. Its protein product is CASSEGLRSYGYTF.

The chain combines TRBV5-4 with TRBJ1-4; D possibly corresponds to TRBD1 (6 bases). There are 15 residues in the CDR3. Per the germline V gene, CDR1 is SGHNT and CDR2 is YYREEE (reference sequence). Trimming cost V 4 bases and J 5 bases, with 15 bases left between them. CDR3 DNA sequence: TGTGCCAGCAGCCCGGAGGCAGGGGCGAATGAAAAACTGTTTTTT. This translates into CASSPEAGANEKLFF.

The chain links TRBV11-1 to TRBJ2-3, with D tentatively TRBD2 (5 bases). Germline loops: CDR1 SGHAT, CDR2 FQDESV (reference sequence). Trimming cost V 1 base and J 4 bases, with 15 bases left between them. This CDR3 spans 16 amino acids. Here the CDR3 reads CASSLGGWVQSDTQYF. The CDR3 coding sequence is TGTGCCAGCAGCTTAGGAGGGTGGGTTCAGTCAGATACGCAGTATTTT.

CDR3 DNA sequence: TGTGCCAGAAGGAGGGGTTGGCGTGACGAGCAGTTCTTC. This encodes CARRRGWRDEQFF. The chain uses TRBV27 and TRBJ2-1, with D maybe TRBD2 (6 bases). Deletions cut 9 bases from V and 10 bases from J, with 19 bases between. The length of the CDR3 is 13 residues. Germline values: CDR1 MNHEY, CDR2 SMNVEV (reference sequence).

The genes are TRBV7-9 and TRBJ1-1; D might be TRBD1 (6 bases). V lost 5 bases, J lost 4 bases, and 17 bases lay in between. This CDR3 contains 15 residues. Looked up from germline, CDR1 is SEHNR and CDR2 is FQNEAQ (reference sequence). CDR3 DNA: TGTGCCAGCAGCCCCCCGACAGTCAGGGGCACTGAAGCTTTCTTT. It translates to CASSPPTVRGTEAFF.

The CDR3 region is CASRPELEPGVNEQYF. The CDR3 DNA reads TGTGCAAGTCGCCCCGAACTGGAGCCGGGTGTGAACGAGCAGTACTTC. The chain couples TRBV12-2 to TRBJ2-7; TRBD2 is taken as the D call from the table, unchecked against the DNA. TRBV12-2 is flagged as a pseudogene. The CDR3 has 16 amino acids.

The rearrangement uses TRBV6-6 and TRBJ1-4, with D unresolved. The germline CDR1 and CDR2 sequences are MNHNY and SVGAGI (reference sequence). V was shortened by 3 bases and J by 7 bases, with 9 bases between the two germline ends. The CDR3 totals 13 residues. This chain's CDR3 is CASSYQALEKLFF. CDR3 coding DNA: TGTGCCAGCAGTTATCAGGCCCTTGAAAAACTGTTTTTT.

The chain couples TRBV5-1 to TRBJ1-1; TRBD1 matches 8 bases. Germline V gives CDR1 SGHRS, CDR2 YFSETQ. Trimming removed 5 bases from V and 4 bases from J; junction bases left unmatched: 13. The CDR3 has 16 residues. CDR3 sequence (DNA): TGCGCCAGCAGTCTGCTTCCAGGGGGCGAAGGCACTGAAGCTTTCTTT. Translated, it gives CASSLLPGGEGTEAFF. Full variable domain (remainder filled in from reference TRBV5-1 and TRBJ1-1): KAGVTQTPRYLIKTRGQQVTLSCSPISGHRSVSWYQQTPGQGLQFLFEYFSETQRNKGNFPGRFSGRQFSNSRSEMNVSTLELGDSALYLCASSLLPGGEGTEAFFGQGTRLTVV.

The V and J genes are TRBV5-6 and TRBJ2-3; 7 nucleotides agree with TRBD1. Looked up from germline, CDR1 is SGHDT and CDR2 is YYEEEE. CDR3 size: 11 residues. The junction had 4 bases not matched to a gene; V was cut back by 7 bases and J by 8 bases. This CDR3 is CASLTGCTQYF. The CDR3 bases are TGTGCCAGCTTGACAGGGTGTACGCAGTATTTT.